These T cell receptor beta chains were read from a single sample in a study of T cell responses to AZD1222 COVID-19 vaccine. Profiled with immunoSEQ multiplex PCR; TCRdb holds only in-frame clones, not every one. The sample includes around 99,000 clones, approximately 91% of them seen just once. Sequences were derived from peripheral blood, sampled on day 0 of AZD1222 vaccination. These receptors were collected from an adult in good health. Both conserved end residues are part of each CDR3. D genes are given only for firm matches. A row's size may be missing; if present it is once, few, many or a size class.

d_gene	v_gene	j_gene	abundance	CDR3aa	CDR3nt
TRBD1	TRBV28	TRBJ2-5	-	CASSHRQGTGKTQYF	TGTGCCAGCAGTCATCGACAGGGGACGGGGAAGACCCAGTACTTC
-	TRBV2	TRBJ1-1	few	CASSAQGSNTEAFF	TGTGCCAGCAGTGCACAGGGTTCGAACACTGAAGCTTTCTTT
-	TRBV6-6	TRBJ1-1	-	CASSYSGPSEAFF	TGTGCCAGCAGTTACTCGGGCCCGTCTGAAGCTTTCTTT
-	TRBV5-6	TRBJ2-1	-	CASRSVGYNEQFF	TGTGCCAGCCGATCCGTTGGGTACAATGAGCAGTTCTTC
-	TRBV6-5	TRBJ1-3	-	CASRPQGLPGNTIYF	TGTGCCAGCAGACCCCAGGGGTTACCTGGAAACACCATATATTTT
-	TRBV7-9	TRBJ1-2	-	CATSEDTSNYGYTF	TGTGCCACTTCCGAGGATACCTCTAACTATGGCTACACCTTC
-	TRBV9	TRBJ2-3	-	CASSPRGGGTDTQYF	TGTGCCAGCAGCCCCAGGGGGGGCGGCACAGATACGCAGTATTTT
TRBD2	TRBV6-6	TRBJ2-2	-	CASSGSGGTGELFF	TGTGCCAGCAGTGGTAGCGGGGGGACCGGGGAGCTGTTTTTT
TRBD1	TRBV6-5	TRBJ2-1	-	CATRPLGQGKNEQFF	TGTGCCACCAGGCCTCTGGGACAGGGGAAGAATGAGCAGTTCTTC
-	TRBV19	TRBJ1-2	-	CASSPNRAYGYTF	TGTGCCAGTAGTCCGAACAGAGCCTATGGCTACACCTTC
-	TRBV15	TRBJ2-5	-	CATSLQGRVQETQYF	TGTGCCACCAGCTTACAGGGACGGGTACAAGAGACCCAGTACTTC
-	TRBV5-4	TRBJ2-7	-	CASSLSDSSYEQYF	TGTGCCAGCAGCTTATCCGACAGTTCCTACGAGCAGTACTTC
TRBD1	TRBV5-1	TRBJ1-6	-	CASSTTGRNSPLHF	TGCGCCAGCAGCACGACAGGGCGGAATTCACCCCTCCACTTT
-	TRBV7-8	TRBJ1-3	-	CASSSTGTYSHSGNTIYF	TGTGCCAGCAGCTCTACCGGGACTTACAGCCACTCTGGAAACACCATATATTTT
-	TRBV19	TRBJ2-1	-	CASSIDSGSSYNEQFF	TGTGCCAGTAGTATAGATAGCGGAAGCTCCTACAATGAGCAGTTCTTC
-	TRBV27	TRBJ1-2	-	CASSKAGHGYTF	TGTGCCAGCAGTAAGGCAGGTCATGGCTACACCTTC
TRBD1	TRBV9	TRBJ1-2	-	CASSVGLGQGASGYTF	TGTGCCAGCAGCGTAGGTCTTGGGCAGGGGGCAAGCGGCTACACCTTC
-	TRBV24-1	TRBJ1-2	-	CATSDFEGNYGYTF	TGTGCCACCAGTGATTTTGAAGGGAATTATGGCTACACCTTC
-	TRBV19	TRBJ1-4	-	CATREGEKLFF	TGTGCCACCAGGGAGGGCGAAAAACTGTTTTTT
TRBD1	TRBV6-6	TRBJ2-5	-	CASSYPQGGGETQYF	TGTGCCAGCAGTTACCCACAGGGGGGCGGCGAGACCCAGTACTTC
-	TRBV30	TRBJ1-1	-	CAWSYGKGTEAFF	TGTGCCTGGAGTTATGGGAAAGGAACTGAAGCTTTCTTT
TRBD1	TRBV28	TRBJ1-2	-	CATQGAAYGYTF	TGTGCCACCCAGGGGGCGGCCTATGGCTACACCTTC
-	TRBV24-1	TRBJ1-1	-	CATSDVNTEAFF	TGTGCCACCAGTGATGTCAACACTGAAGCTTTCTTT
-	TRBV5-1	TRBJ1-2	-	CASKTGLGDYGYTF	TGCGCCAGCAAAACGGGGCTGGGGGACTATGGCTACACCTTC
TRBD1	TRBV5-8	TRBJ1-4	-	CASSLTGESEKLFF	TGTGCCAGCAGCCTGACAGGGGAGAGTGAAAAACTGTTTTTT
-	TRBV5-4	TRBJ2-7	few	CASSLGDTIYEQYF	TGTGCCAGCAGCTTGGGGGACACCATCTACGAGCAGTACTTC
-	TRBV5-6	TRBJ1-2	few	CASSLEASNYGYTF	TGTGCCAGCAGCTTGGAGGCCTCTAACTATGGCTACACCTTC
-	TRBV7-2	TRBJ1-2	-	CASSLSPGYGYTF	TGTGCCAGCAGCTTATCCCCTGGGTATGGCTACACCTTC
-	TRBV6-5	TRBJ1-1	-	CASSYVGGSTEAFF	TGTGCCAGCAGTTACGTAGGGGGGTCCACTGAAGCTTTCTTT
TRBD1	TRBV5-1	TRBJ2-1	-	CASSLATGGNEQFF	TGCGCCAGCAGCTTGGCGACAGGGGGCAATGAGCAGTTCTTC
TRBD2	TRBV7-9	TRBJ2-3	-	CASSLGASGRGDTQYF	TGTGCCAGCAGCTTAGGGGCTAGCGGGCGAGGGGATACGCAGTATTTT
-	TRBV2	TRBJ1-6	-	CASSRGGARNSPLHF	TGTGCCAGCAGTCGGGGGGGCGCGCGGAATTCACCCCTCCACTTT
-	TRBV12-5	TRBJ1-1	-	CACSREAVTEAFF	TGTGCTTGCAGCAGGGAGGCGGTCACTGAAGCTTTCTTT
TRBD1	TRBV4-2	TRBJ2-1	-	CASSQAGQGSYNEQFF	TGTGCCAGCAGCCAAGCCGGACAGGGCTCCTACAATGAGCAGTTCTTC
-	TRBV28	TRBJ2-5	-	CASSLLSGTQYF	TGTGCCAGCAGTTTATTGTCCGGGACCCAGTACTTC
-	TRBV6-5	TRBJ2-1	once	CASRTGSSYNEQFF	TGTGCCAGCAGAACAGGGAGCTCCTACAATGAGCAGTTCTTC
TRBD1	TRBV6-5	TRBJ1-1	-	CASLGTGLTEAFF	TGTGCCAGCCTAGGGACAGGCCTCACTGAAGCTTTCTTT
-	TRBV7-2	TRBJ1-6	-	CASSLAFYNSPLHF	TGTGCCAGCAGCTTAGCCTTTTATAATTCACCCCTCCACTTT
-	TRBV9	TRBJ2-7	-	CASSVGGQRDHEQYF	TGTGCCAGCAGCGTAGGTGGACAGCGAGACCACGAGCAGTACTTC
-	TRBV7-3	TRBJ1-1	-	CASSPGQGRYTEAFF	TGTGCCAGCAGCCCGGGGCAGGGTCGGTACACTGAAGCTTTCTTT
TRBD1	TRBV18	TRBJ1-1	-	CASSPSSGTGTEAFF	TGTGCCAGCTCACCGAGCTCAGGGACAGGGACTGAAGCTTTCTTT
TRBD2	TRBV19	TRBJ2-1	-	CASSPRLAGGYNEQFF	TGTGCCAGTAGTCCCAGACTAGCGGGAGGCTACAATGAGCAGTTCTTC
TRBD2	TRBV18	TRBJ2-2	-	CASSPRGTSGGTGELFF	TGTGCCAGCTCACCACGTGGAACTAGCGGGGGCACCGGGGAGCTGTTTTTT
TRBD1	TRBV18	TRBJ1-4	-	CASSPLTGTGKLFF	TGTGCCAGCTCACCCCTGACAGGGACAGGAAAACTGTTTTTT
-	TRBV7-9	TRBJ2-5	-	CASSPQRADSQETQYF	TGTGCCAGCAGCCCCCAGCGGGCAGATTCTCAAGAGACCCAGTACTTC
TRBD2	TRBV28	TRBJ2-4	-	CASRGGLAGLAKNIQYF	TGTGCCAGCAGGGGGGGACTAGCGGGGTTAGCCAAAAACATTCAGTACTTC
TRBD1	TRBV27	TRBJ1-1	-	CASSPQGANTEAFF	TGTGCCAGCAGTCCGCAGGGGGCGAACACTGAAGCTTTCTTT
-	TRBV20-1	TRBJ1-1	-	CSAREVVAFF	TGCAGTGCTAGGGAGGTGGTGGCTTTCTTT
-	TRBV9	TRBJ2-7	-	CASSPEGIRGDPYEQYF	TGTGCCAGCAGCCCCGAAGGCATCAGGGGTGATCCCTACGAGCAGTACTTC
-	TRBV12-3/TRBV12-4	TRBJ2-1	-	CASSLIRGEQFF	TGTGCCAGCAGTTTAATTCGGGGTGAGCAGTTCTTC
TRBD1	TRBV7-2	TRBJ1-1	-	CASSRAAGTVTEAFF	TGTGCCAGCAGCCGGGCCGCAGGGACAGTCACTGAAGCTTTCTTT
-	TRBV18	TRBJ1-5	-	CASTTGVGNQPQHF	TGTGCCAGTACTACGGGGGTGGGCAATCAGCCCCAGCATTTT
TRBD1	TRBV30	TRBJ1-5	-	CAWSRDSGNQPQHF	TGTGCCTGGAGCCGGGACAGTGGCAATCAGCCCCAGCATTTT
-	TRBV4-2	TRBJ2-7	-	CASSQDKPSSYEQYF	TGTGCCAGCAGCCAAGATAAACCTAGCTCCTACGAGCAGTACTTC